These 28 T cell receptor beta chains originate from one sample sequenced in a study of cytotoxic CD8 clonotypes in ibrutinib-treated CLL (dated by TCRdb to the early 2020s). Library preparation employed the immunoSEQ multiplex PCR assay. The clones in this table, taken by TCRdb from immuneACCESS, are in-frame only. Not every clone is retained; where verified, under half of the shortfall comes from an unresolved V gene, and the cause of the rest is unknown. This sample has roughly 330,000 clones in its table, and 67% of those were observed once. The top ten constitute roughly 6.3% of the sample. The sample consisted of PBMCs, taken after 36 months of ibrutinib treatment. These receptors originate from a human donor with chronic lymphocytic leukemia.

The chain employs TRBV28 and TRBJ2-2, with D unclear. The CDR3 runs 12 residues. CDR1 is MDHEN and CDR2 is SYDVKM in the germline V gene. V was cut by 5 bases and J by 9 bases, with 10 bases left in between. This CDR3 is CASSLPVRELFF. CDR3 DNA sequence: TGTGCCAGCAGTCTACCAGTTCGGGAGCTGTTTTTT.

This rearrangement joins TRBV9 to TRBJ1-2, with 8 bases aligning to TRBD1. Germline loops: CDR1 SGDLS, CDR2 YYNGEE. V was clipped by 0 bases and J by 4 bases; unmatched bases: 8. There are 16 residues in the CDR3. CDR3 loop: CASSVVEPGQVYGYTF. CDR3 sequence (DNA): TGTGCCAGCAGCGTAGTAGAACCGGGACAGGTCTATGGCTACACCTTC.

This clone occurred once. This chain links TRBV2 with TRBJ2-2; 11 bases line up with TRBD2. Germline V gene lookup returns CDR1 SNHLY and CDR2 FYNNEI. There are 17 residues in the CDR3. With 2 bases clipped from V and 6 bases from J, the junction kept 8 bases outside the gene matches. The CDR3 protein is CASSENSGRAGAGELFF. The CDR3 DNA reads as TGTGCCAGCAGTGAAAATAGCGGGAGGGCCGGAGCCGGGGAGCTGTTTTTT.

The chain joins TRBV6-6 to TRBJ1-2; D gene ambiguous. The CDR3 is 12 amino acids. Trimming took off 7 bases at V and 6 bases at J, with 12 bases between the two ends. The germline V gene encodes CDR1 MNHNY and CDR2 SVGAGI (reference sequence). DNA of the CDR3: TGTGCCAGCAAACTGGGCCGGGATGGCTACACCTTC. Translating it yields CASKLGRDGYTF.

The CDR3 coding sequence is TGCGCCAGCAGCTTGTTTACTACAGCTCAAGTCTATGGCTACACCTTC. This gives the protein CASSLFTTAQVYGYTF. This chain connects TRBV5-1 to TRBJ1-2; no firm D call. CDR1 is SGHRS and CDR2 is YFSETQ in the germline V gene. V dropped 1 base and J dropped 4 bases, with 17 bases sitting between them. CDR3 size: 16 residues.

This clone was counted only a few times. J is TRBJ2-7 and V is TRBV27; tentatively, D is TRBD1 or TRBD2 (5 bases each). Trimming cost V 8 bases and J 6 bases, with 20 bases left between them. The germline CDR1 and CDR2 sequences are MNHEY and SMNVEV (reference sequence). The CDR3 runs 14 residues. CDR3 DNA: TGTGCCAGCGGGGACCCGGGACCTACGCGCGAGCAGTACTTC. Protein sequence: CASGDPGPTREQYF.

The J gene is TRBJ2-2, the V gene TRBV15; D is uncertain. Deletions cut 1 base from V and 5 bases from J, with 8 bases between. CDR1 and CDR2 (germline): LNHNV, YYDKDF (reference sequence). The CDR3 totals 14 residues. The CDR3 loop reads CATSRVPATGELFF. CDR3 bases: TGTGCCACCAGCAGAGTCCCCGCGACCGGGGAGCTGTTTTTT.

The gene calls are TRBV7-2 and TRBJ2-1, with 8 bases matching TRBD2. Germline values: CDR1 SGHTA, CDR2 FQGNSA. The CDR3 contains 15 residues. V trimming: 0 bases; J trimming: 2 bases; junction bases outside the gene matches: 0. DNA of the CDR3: TGTGCCAGCAGCTTAGCAGCGGGAGCCTACAATGAGCAGTTCTTC. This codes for CASSLAAGAYNEQFF.

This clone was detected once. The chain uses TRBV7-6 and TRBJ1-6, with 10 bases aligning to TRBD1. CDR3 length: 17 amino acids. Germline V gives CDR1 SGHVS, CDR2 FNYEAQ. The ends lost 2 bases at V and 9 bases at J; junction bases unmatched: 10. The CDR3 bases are TGTGCCAGCAGCTTAAGGGAGACGGGGACAGGGGTTTCACCCCTCCACTTT. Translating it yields CASSLRETGTGVSPLHF. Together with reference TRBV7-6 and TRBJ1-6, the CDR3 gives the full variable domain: GAGVSQSPRYKVTKRGQDVALRCDPISGHVSLYWYRQALGQGPEFLTYFNYEAQQDKSGLPNDRFSAERPEGSISTLTIQRTEQRDSAMYRCASSLRETGTGVSPLHFGNGTRLTVT.

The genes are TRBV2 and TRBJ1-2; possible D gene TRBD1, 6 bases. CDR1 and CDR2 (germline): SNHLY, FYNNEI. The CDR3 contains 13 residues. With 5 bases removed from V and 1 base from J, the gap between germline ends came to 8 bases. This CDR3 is CASSTGFNYGYTF. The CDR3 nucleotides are TGTGCCAGCAGTACAGGGTTTAACTATGGCTACACCTTC.

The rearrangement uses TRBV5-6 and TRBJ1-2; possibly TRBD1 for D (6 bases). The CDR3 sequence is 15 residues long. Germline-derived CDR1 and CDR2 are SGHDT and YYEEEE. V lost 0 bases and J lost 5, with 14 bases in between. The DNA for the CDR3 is TGTGCCAGCAGCTTGGGGGTGACAGGTTCGTATGGCTACACCTTC. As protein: CASSLGVTGSYGYTF.

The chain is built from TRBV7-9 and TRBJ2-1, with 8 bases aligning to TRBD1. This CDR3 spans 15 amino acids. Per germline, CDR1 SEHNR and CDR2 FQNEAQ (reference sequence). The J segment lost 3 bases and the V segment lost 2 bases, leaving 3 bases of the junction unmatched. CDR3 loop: CASSLSGGVYNEQFF. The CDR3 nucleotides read TGTGCCAGCAGCTTATCAGGGGGCGTCTACAATGAGCAGTTCTTC.

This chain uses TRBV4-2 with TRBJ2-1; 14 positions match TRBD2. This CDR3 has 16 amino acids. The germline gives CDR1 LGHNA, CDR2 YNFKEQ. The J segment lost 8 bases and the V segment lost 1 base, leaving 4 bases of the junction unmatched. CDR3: CASSQGTSGGKYEQFF. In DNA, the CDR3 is TGTGCCAGCAGCCAAGGGACTAGCGGGGGGAAGTATGAGCAGTTCTTC.

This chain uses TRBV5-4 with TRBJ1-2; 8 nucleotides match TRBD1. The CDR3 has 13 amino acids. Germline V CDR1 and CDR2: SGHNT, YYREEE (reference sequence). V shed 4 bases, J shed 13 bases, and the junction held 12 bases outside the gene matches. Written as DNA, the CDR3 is TGTGCCAGCAGCCAGACAGGGGCGTACGCCGGCACCTTC. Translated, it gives CASSQTGAYAGTF.

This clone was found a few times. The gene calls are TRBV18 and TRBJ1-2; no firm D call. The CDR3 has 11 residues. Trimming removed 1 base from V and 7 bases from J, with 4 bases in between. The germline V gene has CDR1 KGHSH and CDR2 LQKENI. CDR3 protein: CASSPQGGYTF. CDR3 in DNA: TGTGCCAGCTCACCACAGGGTGGCTACACCTTC. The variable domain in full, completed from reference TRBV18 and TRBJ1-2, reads NAGVMQNPRHLVRRRGQEARLRCSPMKGHSHVYWYRQLPEEGLKFMVYLQKENIIDESGMPKERFSAEFPKEGPSILRIQQVVRGDSAAYFCASSPQGGYTFGSGTRLTVV.

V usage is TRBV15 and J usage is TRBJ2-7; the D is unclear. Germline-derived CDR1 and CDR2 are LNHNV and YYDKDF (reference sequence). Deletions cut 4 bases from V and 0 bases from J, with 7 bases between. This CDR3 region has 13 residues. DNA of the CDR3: TGTGCCACCAGCAACCTCTCCTCCTACGAGCAGTACTTC. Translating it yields CATSNLSSYEQYF.

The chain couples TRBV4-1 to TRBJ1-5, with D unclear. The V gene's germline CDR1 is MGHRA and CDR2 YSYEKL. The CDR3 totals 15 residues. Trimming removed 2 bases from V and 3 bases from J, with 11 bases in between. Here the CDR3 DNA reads TGCGCCAGCAGCCAACTTGGGCCTATCAATCAGCCCCAGCATTTT. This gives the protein CASSQLGPINQPQHF.

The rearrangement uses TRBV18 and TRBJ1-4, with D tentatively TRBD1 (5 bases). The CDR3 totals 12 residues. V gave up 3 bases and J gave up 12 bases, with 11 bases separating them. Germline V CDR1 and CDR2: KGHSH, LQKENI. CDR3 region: CASSPGGGQLFF. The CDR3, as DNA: TGTGCCAGCTCACCGGGCGGGGGACAACTGTTTTTT.

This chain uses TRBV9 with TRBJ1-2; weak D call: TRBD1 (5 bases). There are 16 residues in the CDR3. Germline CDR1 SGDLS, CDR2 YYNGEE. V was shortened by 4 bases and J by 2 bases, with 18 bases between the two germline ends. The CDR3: CASSKTTISGNYGYTF. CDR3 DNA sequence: TGTGCCAGCAGCAAAACGACAATTTCAGGGAACTATGGCTACACCTTC.

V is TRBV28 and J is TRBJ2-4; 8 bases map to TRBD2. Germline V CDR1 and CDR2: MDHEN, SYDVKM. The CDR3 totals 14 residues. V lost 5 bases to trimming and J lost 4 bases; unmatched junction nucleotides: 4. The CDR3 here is CASSELAVKNIQYF. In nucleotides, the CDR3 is TGTGCCAGCAGTGAACTAGCGGTAAAAAACATTCAGTACTTC. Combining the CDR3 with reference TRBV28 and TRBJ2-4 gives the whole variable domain DVKVTQSSRYLVKRTGEKVFLECVQDMDHENMFWYRQDPGLGLRLIYFSYDVKMKEKGDIPEGYSVSREKKERFSLILESASTNQTSMYLCASSELAVKNIQYFGAGTRLSVL.

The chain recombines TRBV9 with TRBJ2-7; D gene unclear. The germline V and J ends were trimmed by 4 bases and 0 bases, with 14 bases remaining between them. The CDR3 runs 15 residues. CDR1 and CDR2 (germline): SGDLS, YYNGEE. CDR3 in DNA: TGTGCCAGCAGCCGCGGTGGCAGAGGCTCCTACGAGCAGTACTTC. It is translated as CASSRGGRGSYEQYF.

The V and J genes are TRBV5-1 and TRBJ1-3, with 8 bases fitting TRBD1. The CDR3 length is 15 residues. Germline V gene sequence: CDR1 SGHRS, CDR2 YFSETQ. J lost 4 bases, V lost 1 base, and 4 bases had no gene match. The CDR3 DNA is TGCGCCAGCAGCTTGCAGACAGGGGTCGGAAACACCATATATTTT. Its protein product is CASSLQTGVGNTIYF.

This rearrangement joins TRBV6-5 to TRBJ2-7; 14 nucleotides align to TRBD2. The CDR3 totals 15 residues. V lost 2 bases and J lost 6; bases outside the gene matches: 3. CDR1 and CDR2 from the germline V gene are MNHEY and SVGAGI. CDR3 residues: CASSYPGLAGVEQYF. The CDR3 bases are TGTGCCAGCAGTTACCCGGGACTAGCGGGAGTCGAGCAGTACTTC.

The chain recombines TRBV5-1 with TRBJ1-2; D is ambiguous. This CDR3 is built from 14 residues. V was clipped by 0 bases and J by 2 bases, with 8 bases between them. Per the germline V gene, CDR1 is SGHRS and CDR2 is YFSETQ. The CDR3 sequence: CASSLDPGNYGYTF. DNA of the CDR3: TGCGCCAGCAGCTTGGATCCGGGGAACTATGGCTACACCTTC.

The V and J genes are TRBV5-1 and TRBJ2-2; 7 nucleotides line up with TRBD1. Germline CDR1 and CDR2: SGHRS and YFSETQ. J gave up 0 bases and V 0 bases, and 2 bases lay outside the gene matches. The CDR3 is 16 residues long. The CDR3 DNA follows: TGCGCCAGCAGCTTGGTGGGGACAGCGAACACCGGGGAGCTGTTTTTT. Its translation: CASSLVGTANTGELFF.

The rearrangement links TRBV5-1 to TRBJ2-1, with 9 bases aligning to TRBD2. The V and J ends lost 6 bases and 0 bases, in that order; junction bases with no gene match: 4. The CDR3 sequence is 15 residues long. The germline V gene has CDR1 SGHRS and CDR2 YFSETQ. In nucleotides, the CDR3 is TGCGCCAGCACAGGGCGGGAGGGCTCCTACAATGAGCAGTTCTTC. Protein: CASTGREGSYNEQFF.

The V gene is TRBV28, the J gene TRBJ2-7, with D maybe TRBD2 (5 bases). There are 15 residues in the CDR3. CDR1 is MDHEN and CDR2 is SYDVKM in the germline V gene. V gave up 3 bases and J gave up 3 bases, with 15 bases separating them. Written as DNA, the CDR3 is TGTGCCAGCAGTTTCGGGCTAGGAGGATACTACGAGCAGTACTTC. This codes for CASSFGLGGYYEQYF. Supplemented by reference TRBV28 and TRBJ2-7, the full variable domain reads DVKVTQSSRYLVKRTGEKVFLECVQDMDHENMFWYRQDPGLGLRLIYFSYDVKMKEKGDIPEGYSVSREKKERFSLILESASTNQTSMYLCASSFGLGGYYEQYFGPGTRLTVT.

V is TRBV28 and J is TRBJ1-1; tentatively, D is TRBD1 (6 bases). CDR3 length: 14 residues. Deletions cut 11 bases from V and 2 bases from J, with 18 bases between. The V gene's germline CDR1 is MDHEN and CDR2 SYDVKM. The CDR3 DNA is TGTGCCCTATCCAGGGGAGATGGTAACACTGAAGCTTTCTTT. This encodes CALSRGDGNTEAFF.